This TCR beta chain appears in the sequencing data of a study of blood T cell repertoires in COVID-19. Overall study: Some COVID-19 samples were acute and others convalescent; all came from the United States, Italy and Spain. The cDNA or gDNA used as material had been derived from T cells, B-cell-depleted T cells, or PBMCs.

CDR1 and CDR2 from the germline V gene are SEHNR and FQNEAQ (reference sequence). Trimming took 1 base from V and 4 from J, leaving 12 bases between them. CDR3 size: 15 residues. Per the authors' pipeline: Quantification of nucleated cells was approximated via reference gene primer amplification. Repertoires were generated with immunoSEQ multiplex PCR, while TCRdb's copy carries only in-frame clones and drops some. V, J and clone size are those of that table, while D and trimming were read from the DNA. The sample has about 190,000 clones, approximately 87% seen once. The rearrangement uses TRBV7-9 and TRBJ2-3; weak D call: TRBD1 (5 bases). Sequences were obtained from peripheral blood. The origin of this receptor is a woman aged 18-35 years who had recovered from COVID-19. The CDR3 here is CASSLVQAMADTQYF. CDR3 in DNA: TGTGCCAGCAGCTTAGTACAGGCCATGGCAGATACGCAGTATTTT.